Shown below are 20 T cell receptor beta chains from a single sample sequenced in a study of shared clonotypes between healthy human individuals. Assay used: immunoSEQ multiplex PCR; TCRdb lists only in-frame clones, some missing. Here the sample spans 1,500,000 or so clones, roughly 98.5% being singletons. The sequenced material came from naive CD4+ T cells sorted from blood. Subset reported: CD45RA+ positively selected. The receptors shown here come from a man in his thirties or forties in good health.

This sequence joins TRBV27 and TRBJ2-7, with 9 bases fitting TRBD1. The germline V gene has CDR1 MNHEY and CDR2 SMNVEV (reference sequence). V was clipped by 6 bases and J by 2 bases; unmatched bases: 5. The CDR3 extends over 14 amino acids. CDR3 nucleotides: TGTGCCAGCAGCCGGACAGGGGAGGCCTACGAGCAGTACTTC. This encodes CASSRTGEAYEQYF.

The V gene is TRBV14, the J gene TRBJ1-4; D not resolved. The CDR3 loop spans 14 amino acids. Germline CDR1 reads SGHDN; CDR2 reads FVKESK. V was shortened by 1 base and J by 6 bases, with 9 bases between the two germline ends. The chain's CDR3 is CASSQGASDEKLFF. CDR3 bases: TGTGCCAGCAGCCAAGGGGCGTCCGATGAAAAACTGTTTTTT.

The V and J genes are TRBV5-1 and TRBJ1-3, with D tentatively TRBD1 (5 bases). CDR3 size: 14 residues. V shed 4 bases and J shed 4 bases, with 12 bases lying between them. CDR1 SGHRS and CDR2 YFSETQ come from the germline V gene. The CDR3 sequence is CASSEVGTGNTIYF. The CDR3 coding sequence is TGCGCCAGCAGCGAAGTGGGGACCGGAAACACCATATATTTT.

This clone was seen just once. V is TRBV7-9 and J is TRBJ1-2; D call uncertain. This CDR3 is 13 amino acids long. V lost 2 bases and J lost 0, with 4 bases in between. Per the germline V gene, CDR1 is SEHNR and CDR2 is FQNEAQ (reference sequence). The CDR3 region is CASSLSANYGYTF. CDR3 nucleotide sequence: TGTGCCAGCAGCTTAAGTGCTAACTATGGCTACACCTTC.

The V and J genes are TRBV18 and TRBJ2-6; D unclear. CDR3 length: 17 amino acids. Germline CDR1 reads KGHSH; CDR2 reads LQKENI. Trimming took off 4 bases at V and 0 bases at J, with 13 bases between the two ends. The CDR3 here is CASSRLPESSGANVLTF. The CDR3 coding sequence is TGTGCCAGCTCACGCTTGCCCGAAAGCTCTGGGGCCAACGTCCTGACTTTC. Together with reference TRBV18 and TRBJ2-6, the CDR3 gives the full variable domain: NAGVMQNPRHLVRRRGQEARLRCSPMKGHSHVYWYRQLPEEGLKFMVYLQKENIIDESGMPKERFSAEFPKEGPSILRIQQVVRGDSAAYFCASSRLPESSGANVLTFGAGSRLTVL.

V gene TRBV6-6 combines with J gene TRBJ2-5, with D tentatively TRBD1 (6 bases). Trimming pared 5 bases from V and 3 bases from J, leaving 7 bases between. CDR3 length: 12 amino acids. Per the germline V gene, CDR1 is MNHNY and CDR2 is SVGAGI (reference sequence). DNA of the CDR3: TGTGCCAGCAGTAGGACAGAAGAGACCCAGTACTTC. Its protein is CASSRTEETQYF.

The rearrangement joins TRBV6-1 to TRBJ1-2; 8 bases line up with TRBD1. Losses at the gene ends were 8 bases for V and 2 bases for J; bases not matched to a gene: 7. Germline V lookup: CDR1 MNHNS, CDR2 SASEGT. This CDR3 region has 14 residues. For the CDR3, the DNA is TGTGCCAGCGGGTCCACAGGGGGGAACTATGGCTACACCTTC. This gives the protein CASGSTGGNYGYTF.

The chain joins TRBV27 to TRBJ1-4, with D unresolved. The CDR3 contains 14 residues. Trimming left V 3 bases short and J 5 bases short, with 10 bases between. Germline CDR1 is MNHEY and CDR2 is SMNVEV (reference sequence). CDR3 amino acids: CASSFVGSNEKLFF. In DNA form, the CDR3 reads TGTGCCAGCAGTTTCGTGGGTTCCAATGAAAAACTGTTTTTT.

A single count supports this clone. V gene TRBV6-6 combines with J gene TRBJ2-5, with 7 bases fitting TRBD1. The CDR3 has 15 residues. Unmatched junction bases numbered 5, after V lost 4 bases and J lost 0 bases. The germline gives CDR1 MNHNY, CDR2 SVGAGI (reference sequence). The CDR3 loop reads CASSSRDRYQETQYF. CDR3 in DNA: TGTGCCAGCAGTTCCCGGGACAGATACCAAGAGACCCAGTACTTC.

The chain links TRBV7-9 to TRBJ1-1; D uncertain. Trimming removed 5 bases at V and 9 bases at J, with 1 base between. Germline-derived CDR1 and CDR2 are SEHNR and FQNEAQ (reference sequence). The CDR3 extends over 8 amino acids. As DNA, the CDR3 is TGTGCCAGCAGCCAAGCTTTCTTT. It translates to CASSQAFF. The full variable domain, its missing parts supplied by reference TRBV7-9 and TRBJ1-1, is DTGVSQNPRHKITKRGQNVTFRCDPISEHNRLYWYRQTLGQGPEFLTYFQNEAQLEKSRLLSDRFSAERPKGSFSTLEIQRTEQGDSAMYLCASSQAFFGQGTRLTVV.

This rearrangement joins TRBV27 to TRBJ2-2, with a weak D call TRBD1 (6 bases). CDR1 is MNHEY, CDR2 SMNVEV, per germline (reference sequence). Trimming pared 5 bases from V and 2 bases from J, leaving 21 bases between. The CDR3 has 18 amino acids. CDR3 DNA sequence: TGTGCCAGCAGTCCCCTGGGGCTAGCAGGGGCCAACACCGGGGAGCTGTTTTTT. Its translation: CASSPLGLAGANTGELFF.

The count of this clone is one. The V and J genes are TRBV27 and TRBJ2-3; maybe TRBD2 (5 bases). Germline lookup yields CDR1 MNHEY and CDR2 SMNVEV (reference sequence). V lost 1 base to trimming and J lost 3 bases, with 17 bases between them. CDR3 length equals 17 residues. The CDR3 protein is CASSLFRSGSGTDTQYF. DNA of the CDR3: TGTGCCAGCAGTTTATTTCGGTCGGGATCGGGGACAGATACGCAGTATTTT.

The chain combines TRBV5-1 with TRBJ1-3; possibly TRBD1 for D (5 bases). Germline loops: CDR1 SGHRS, CDR2 YFSETQ. This CDR3 contains 15 residues. The germline V and J ends were trimmed by 0 bases and 3 bases, with 10 bases remaining between them. The CDR3: CASSLAGADGNTIYF. CDR3 DNA sequence: TGCGCCAGCAGCTTGGCCGGGGCAGATGGAAACACCATATATTTT.

On this clone: Other DNA variants within this sample encode the same CDR3. CDR3 in amino acids: CSVRGRATDTQYF. Written as DNA, the CDR3 is TGCAGCGTTCGCGGGAGGGCCACAGATACGCAGTATTTT. J is TRBJ2-3 and V is TRBV29-1; 9 positions match TRBD2. The V gene's germline CDR1 is SQVTM and CDR2 ANQGSEA. The CDR3 length is 13 residues. The V and J ends lost 5 bases and 2 bases, in that order; junction bases with no gene match: 2.

This chain joins TRBV11-2 and TRBJ2-1; 12 bases are shared with TRBD2. The V gene's germline CDR1 is SGHAT and CDR2 FQNNGV. With 1 base clipped from V and 9 bases from J, the junction kept 13 bases outside the gene matches. The CDR3 is 18 amino acids. The CDR3 loop is CASSLGASGRALSSEQFF. The CDR3 bases are TGTGCCAGCAGCTTAGGCGCTAGCGGGAGGGCCTTAAGCAGTGAGCAGTTCTTC.

The chain uses TRBV28 and TRBJ2-3; D may correspond to TRBD1 or TRBD2 (5 bases each). The V gene's germline CDR1 is MDHEN and CDR2 SYDVKM. Trimming took 4 bases from V and 5 from J, leaving 22 bases between them. The CDR3 loop spans 17 amino acids. CDR3 loop: CASSSDTGTRGRDTQYF. The CDR3, as DNA: TGTGCCAGCAGTTCCGACACCGGGACCCGTGGGCGAGATACGCAGTATTTT.

This clone was counted once. An end of the junction does not agree with germline; a read error may underlie this. The chain couples TRBV18 to TRBJ2-3; perhaps D is TRBD1 or TRBD2 (5 bases each). This CDR3 is 12 amino acids long. The germline gives CDR1 KGHSH, CDR2 LQKENI. The CDR3 coding sequence is TGTGCCAGCTCACCCGGGACCGCCGGGGAGTTTTTT. Encoded protein: CASSPGTAGEFF.

V usage is TRBV6-1 and J usage is TRBJ2-5; TRBD1 matches 7 bases. After removal of 5 bases from V and 5 bases from J, the junction contained 5 bases not matched to a gene. The CDR3 runs to 13 residues. Germline CDR1 and CDR2: MNHNS and SASEGT. The CDR3 reads CASSRQGLETQYF. The CDR3 nucleotides are TGTGCCAGCAGTAGACAGGGTCTGGAGACCCAGTACTTC.

This rearrangement joins TRBV30 to TRBJ1-1; D is perhaps TRBD1 (5 bases). V was pared by 1 base and J by 10 bases, with 13 bases between. Germline V gene lookup returns CDR1 GTSNPN and CDR2 SVGIG (reference sequence). The CDR3 is made up of 12 amino acids. CDR3 residues: CAWSAGGTSAFF. The CDR3 DNA reads as TGTGCCTGGAGTGCCGGGGGGACCTCAGCTTTCTTT.

The genes are TRBV7-9 and TRBJ2-2; D is perhaps TRBD1 or TRBD2 (5 bases each). Trimming removed 7 bases at V and 7 bases at J, with 22 bases between. The CDR3 extends over 16 amino acids. Germline V CDR1 and CDR2: SEHNR, FQNEAQ (reference sequence). CDR3 sequence: CASTNWDRSPNGELFF. The CDR3 DNA reads as TGTGCCAGCACCAACTGGGACCGGAGTCCAAACGGGGAGCTGTTTTTT.